The following is a TCR beta chain sequence with its context. This sample stems from a study of blood T cell repertoires in COVID-19. The CDR3 covers 14 residues. J gave up 3 bases and V 8 bases, and 9 bases lay outside the gene matches. The germline V gene has CDR1 GTSNPN and CDR2 SVGIG (reference sequence). Assay used: immunoSEQ multiplex PCR; TCRdb lists only in-frame clones, some missing. The sample holds about 240,000 clones, around 85% seen once. The chain links TRBV30 to TRBJ2-2; TRBD1 agrees at 7 bases. The TCR originated in a woman aged 40-49 years with acute COVID-19. What was sequenced was PBMCs or T cells enriched from blood (not recorded which). The CDR3 spells CAQIRGSYTGELFF. The CDR3 DNA follows: TGTGCCCAAATCAGGGGGAGTTACACCGGGGAGCTGTTTTTT.